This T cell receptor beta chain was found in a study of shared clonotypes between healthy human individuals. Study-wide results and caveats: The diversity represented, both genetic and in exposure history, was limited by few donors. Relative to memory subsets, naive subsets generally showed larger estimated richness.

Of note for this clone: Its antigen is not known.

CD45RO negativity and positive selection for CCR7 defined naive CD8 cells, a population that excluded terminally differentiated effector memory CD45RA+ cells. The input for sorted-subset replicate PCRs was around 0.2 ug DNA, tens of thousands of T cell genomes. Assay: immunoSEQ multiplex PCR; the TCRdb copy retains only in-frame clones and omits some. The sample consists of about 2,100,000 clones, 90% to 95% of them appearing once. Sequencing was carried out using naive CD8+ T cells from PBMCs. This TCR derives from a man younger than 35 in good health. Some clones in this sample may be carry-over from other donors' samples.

The CDR3 loop reads CASSQDNEKDEAFF. CDR3 coding DNA: TGCGCCAGCAGCCAAGATAACGAGAAGGATGAAGCTTTCTTT. V gene TRBV4-1 combines with J gene TRBJ1-1; D not resolved. There are 14 residues in the CDR3. V lost 0 bases, J lost 7 bases, and 12 bases lay in between. The germline gives CDR1 MGHRA, CDR2 YSYEKL.